A selection of T cell receptor beta chains follows, all from one sample in a study of human T cells and chemical hapten exposure. In TCRdb, the RACE reads were re-called with MiXCR into one record per CDR3 protein. The table lists more than 100,000 distinct CDR3 sequences, roughly 14% of them singletons. Sample: whole blood, taken in connection with sensitization to the hapten diphenylcyclopropenone (DPC). All receptors derive from a woman aged 18-29 years with alopecia areata. Some clones in this sample may be carry-over from other donors' samples. Each CDR3 is given with its conserved first and last residue. Fields, in order: clone size, V gene, D gene, J gene, CDR3 protein, CDR3 DNA. D genes are given only for firm matches. The size field is filled for only some rows; it gives once, few, many or a size class.

size: few; V: TRBV29-1; D: TRBD1; J: TRBJ2-1; CDR3: CSVSSTGTGIGNEQFF; DNA: TGCAGCGTTAGCTCCACCGGGACAGGGATCGGCAATGAGCAGTTCTTC
size: -; V: TRBV28; D: -; J: TRBJ2-7; CDR3: CASSPPGQLLEQYF; DNA: TGTGCCAGCAGCCCTCCCGGACAGCTCTTAGAGCAGTACTTC
size: few; V: TRBV6-4; D: -; J: TRBJ1-2; CDR3: CASRDPSHGYTF; DNA: TGTGCCAGCAGGGACCCCTCGCATGGCTACACCTTC
size: -; V: TRBV4-3; D: -; J: TRBJ2-6; CDR3: CASSQGRWETYSGANVLTF; DNA: TGCGCCAGCAGCCAAGGTCGGTGGGAGACCTACTCTGGGGCCAACGTCCTGACTTTC
size: -; V: TRBV25-1; D: -; J: TRBJ1-1; CDR3: CASSAGQGGKAFF; DNA: TGTGCCAGCAGTGCCGGCCAAGGCGGAAAAGCTTTCTTT
size: many; V: TRBV6-5; D: TRBD1; J: TRBJ2-3; CDR3: CASSPGTGFTDTQYF; DNA: TGTGCCAGCAGTCCCGGGACAGGGTTCACAGATACGCAGTATTTT
size: -; V: TRBV11-2; D: -; J: TRBJ2-2; CDR3: CASSLALGTGELFF; DNA: TGTGCCAGCAGCTTAGCTTTGGGCACCGGGGAGCTGTTTTTT
size: few; V: TRBV6-2/TRBV6-3; D: -; J: TRBJ2-5; CDR3: CASSYSRSNGETQYF; DNA: TGTGCCAGCAGTTACTCACGGAGCAACGGAGAGACCCAGTACTTC
size: few; V: TRBV20-1; D: -; J: TRBJ2-3; CDR3: CSATGLYTQYF; DNA: TGCAGTGCTACGGGACTTTATACGCAGTATTTT
size: few; V: TRBV6-2/TRBV6-3; D: -; J: TRBJ2-7; CDR3: CASTRTYESSYEQYF; DNA: TGTGCCAGCACAAGGACCTACGAAAGCTCCTACGAGCAGTACTTC
size: many; V: TRBV18; D: -; J: TRBJ1-6; CDR3: CASSPDWDITPLHF; DNA: TGTGCCAGCTCGCCTGACTGGGACATAACACCCCTCCACTTT
size: many; V: TRBV7-9; D: -; J: TRBJ1-3; CDR3: CASSFSGFSGNTIYF; DNA: TGTGCCAGCAGCTTTTCAGGCTTCTCTGGAAACACCATATATTTT
size: -; V: TRBV27; D: -; J: TRBJ1-5; CDR3: CASSLFSHQPQHF; DNA: TGTGCCAGCAGTTTGTTCAGTCACCAGCCCCAGCATTTT
size: -; V: TRBV10-3; D: -; J: TRBJ2-7; CDR3: CAISFGTSPYEQYF; DNA: TGTGCCATCAGCTTCGGGACTTCCCCCTACGAGCAGTACTTC
size: -; V: TRBV20-1; D: -; J: TRBJ1-2; CDR3: CSARDRQALYTF; DNA: TGCAGTGCTAGAGATCGCCAGGCCCTCTACACCTTC
size: -; V: TRBV29-1; D: -; J: TRBJ1-5; CDR3: CSVLTGLDQPQHF; DNA: TGCAGCGTTTTGACAGGATTGGATCAGCCCCAGCATTTT
size: -; V: TRBV6-5; D: TRBD1; J: TRBJ2-3; CDR3: CASRGPQGADTQYF; DNA: TGTGCCAGCAGGGGACCCCAGGGGGCAGATACGCAGTATTTT
size: -; V: TRBV29-1; D: -; J: TRBJ2-3; CDR3: CSVTGTPPDTQYF; DNA: TGCAGCGTTACCGGGACACCGCCAGATACGCAGTATTTT
size: many; V: TRBV9; D: TRBD2; J: TRBJ2-7; CDR3: CASSIGTSGGYEQYF; DNA: TGTGCCAGCAGCATCGGGACTAGCGGGGGTTACGAGCAGTACTTC
size: -; V: TRBV24-1; D: -; J: TRBJ1-3; CDR3: CATRHNRAPGNTIYF; DNA: TGTGCCACCAGACATAACCGGGCCCCTGGGAACACCATATATTTT
size: many; V: TRBV7-2; D: -; J: TRBJ2-3; CDR3: CASSTQTGVSTDTQYF; DNA: TGTGCCAGCAGCACTCAAACGGGGGTGAGCACAGATACGCAGTATTTT
size: many; V: TRBV7-6; D: -; J: TRBJ2-1; CDR3: CASSSQFWNEQFF; DNA: TGTGCCAGCAGCTCCCAGTTTTGGAATGAGCAGTTCTTC
size: -; V: TRBV7-9; D: TRBD1; J: TRBJ1-1; CDR3: CASSFDRANTEAFF; DNA: TGTGCCAGCAGCTTCGACAGGGCGAACACTGAAGCTTTCTTT
size: few; V: TRBV7-9; D: -; J: TRBJ2-3; CDR3: CASSLEIETDTQYF; DNA: TGTGCCAGCAGCTTAGAAATAGAGACAGATACGCAGTATTTT
size: -; V: TRBV20-1; D: -; J: TRBJ2-6; CDR3: CSAREPSTASSGANVLTF; DNA: TGCAGTGCTAGAGAACCCTCGACAGCCAGCTCTGGGGCCAACGTCCTGACTTTC
size: many; V: TRBV5-5; D: TRBD2; J: TRBJ2-1; CDR3: CASSFPGGFNEQFF; DNA: TGTGCCAGCAGCTTCCCGGGGGGATTCAATGAGCAGTTCTTC
size: many; V: TRBV4-3; D: -; J: TRBJ1-1; CDR3: CASSLSSSNTEAFF; DNA: TGCGCCAGCAGCCTTTCTAGCAGCAACACTGAAGCTTTCTTT
size: few; V: TRBV2; D: TRBD2; J: TRBJ2-1; CDR3: CASSESLAGGPAHNEQFF; DNA: TGTGCCAGCAGTGAAAGTCTAGCGGGGGGGCCCGCTCACAATGAGCAGTTCTTC
size: -; V: TRBV6-2/TRBV6-3; D: -; J: TRBJ2-3; CDR3: CASSPSEDTQYF; DNA: TGTGCCAGCAGTCCATCCGAGGATACGCAGTATTTT
size: -; V: TRBV18; D: -; J: TRBJ1-5; CDR3: CASSRTDSNQPQHF; DNA: TGTGCCAGCTCCCGCACGGATAGCAATCAGCCCCAGCATTTT
size: many; V: TRBV29-1; D: -; J: TRBJ2-2; CDR3: CSVGGRGNTGELFF; DNA: TGCAGCGTCGGGGGCAGGGGGAACACCGGGGAGCTGTTTTTT
size: many; V: TRBV6-2/TRBV6-3; D: -; J: TRBJ1-1; CDR3: CASSSRDTMNTEAFF; DNA: TGTGCCAGCAGTTCCCGGGACACCATGAACACTGAAGCTTTCTTT